This T cell receptor beta chain was sequenced in a study of graft-versus-host responses after intestinal transplantation. Study-level background: Those transplanted obtained multivisceral, liver-intestinal, or isolated intestinal grafts. General study findings and limits: GvH clones appeared in recipient marrow, some first in ileum or blood.

Clones were sequenced by immunoSEQ multiplex PCR, and TCRdb holds only the in-frame ones, with some missing. Here the sample spans about 85,000 clones, 80% to 85% being singletons. This clone was seen many times. Its cognate antigen is unknown. V trimming: 2 bases; J trimming: 7 bases; junction bases outside the gene matches: 4. CDR3 size: 14 residues. In germline, CDR1 is GTSNPN, CDR2 SVGIG (reference sequence). The receptor was isolated from a human donor who received an intestinal transplant. The J gene is TRBJ1-4, the V gene TRBV30; TRBD1 agrees at 10 bases. The starting material was unstimulated CD4+ T cells sorted from spleen or lymph node cells, obtained before intestinal transplant. This CDR3 is CAWSRTGGGEKLFF. CDR3 in DNA: TGTGCCTGGAGTAGGACAGGGGGGGGTGAAAAACTGTTTTTT.